The clone carrying this T cell receptor beta chain showed up many times. The antigen is unknown. The ends lost 7 bases at V and 7 bases at J; junction bases unmatched: 20. The germline CDR1 and CDR2 sequences are MDHEN and SYDVKM. The CDR3 is 18 residues long. The data stem from a study of read filtering for tumor transcriptome and immune sequencing. From roughly 0.4 ug of RNA, a library with molecular barcoded alpha/delta and beta/gamma adaptors was made. TCRdb itself ran the reads through MiXCR, one entry per CDR3 protein. Of about 39,000 distinct CDR3 sequences listed, 13% to 15% were seen once; the top ten hold 5.5% to 8%. Overall study findings and caveats: Single-read clonotypes: roughly four fifths of IR-seq clonotypes (about 3.5% of reads), about 70% of RNA-seq clonotypes (under 50% of reads). Correlation between methods rose after single-read clonotypes were removed. The CD138-negative fraction was mixed bone marrow immune cells, not pure T cells.

Input material: a population of CD138-negative cells sorted from bone marrow. This rearrangement joins TRBV28 to TRBJ2-7; 12 bases agree with TRBD2. The TCR originated in a donor over 35 with multiple myeloma. The CDR3: CASNLPLAGGPVTGEQYF. The CDR3 DNA reads TGTGCCAGCAACCTACCACTAGCGGGGGGCCCAGTGACGGGAGAGCAGTACTTC.